This entry is about one TCR beta chain. Assay: immunoSEQ multiplex PCR; the TCRdb copy retains only in-frame clones and omits some. There are roughly 100,000 clones in the sample; around 92% occur only once, and over 3% lies in the top ten. The data stem from a study of T cell changes during pregnancy in multiple sclerosis. The CDR3 extends over 14 amino acids. Deletions cut 2 bases from V and 6 bases from J, with 11 bases between. The germline V gene has CDR1 MNHEY and CDR2 SVGAGI. The source of this sequence is a female donor with multiple sclerosis, enrolled in a pregnancy study. The sample in question was peripheral blood, obtained in the second trimester of pregnancy. V is TRBV6-5 and J is TRBJ2-1, with D maybe TRBD2 (5 bases). CDR3 amino acids: CASSYIGELNEQFF. The CDR3 region has the DNA TGTGCCAGCAGTTACATCGGGGAACTCAATGAGCAGTTCTTC.